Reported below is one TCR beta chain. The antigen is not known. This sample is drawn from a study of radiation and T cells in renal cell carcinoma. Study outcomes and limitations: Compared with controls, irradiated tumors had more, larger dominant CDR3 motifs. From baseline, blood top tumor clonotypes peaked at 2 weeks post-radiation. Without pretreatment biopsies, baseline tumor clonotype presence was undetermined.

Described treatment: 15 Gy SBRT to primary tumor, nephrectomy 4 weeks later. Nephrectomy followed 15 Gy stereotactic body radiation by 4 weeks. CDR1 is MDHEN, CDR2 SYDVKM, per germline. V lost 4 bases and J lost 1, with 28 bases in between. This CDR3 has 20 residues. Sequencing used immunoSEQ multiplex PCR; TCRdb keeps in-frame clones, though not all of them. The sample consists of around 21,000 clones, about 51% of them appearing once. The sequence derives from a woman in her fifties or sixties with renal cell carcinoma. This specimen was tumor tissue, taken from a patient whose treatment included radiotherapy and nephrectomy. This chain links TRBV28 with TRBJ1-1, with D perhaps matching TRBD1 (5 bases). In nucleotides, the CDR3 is TGTGCCAGCAGTTCTACGATAATTAGACAGACAGAGGATGCGAACACTGAAGCTTTCTTT. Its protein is CASSSTIIRQTEDANTEAFF.